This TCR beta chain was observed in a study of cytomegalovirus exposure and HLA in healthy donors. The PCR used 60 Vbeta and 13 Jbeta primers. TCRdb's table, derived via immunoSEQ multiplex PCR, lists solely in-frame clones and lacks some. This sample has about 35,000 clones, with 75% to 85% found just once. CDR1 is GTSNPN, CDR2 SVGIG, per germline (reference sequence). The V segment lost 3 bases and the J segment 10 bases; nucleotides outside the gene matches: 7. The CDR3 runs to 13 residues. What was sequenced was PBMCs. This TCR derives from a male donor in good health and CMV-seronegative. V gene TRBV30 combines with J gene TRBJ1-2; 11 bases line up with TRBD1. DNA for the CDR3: TGTGCCTGGAGGGGGACAGGGGGACTATCCTACACCTTC. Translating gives CAWRGTGGLSYTF. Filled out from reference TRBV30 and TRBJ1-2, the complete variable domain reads SQTIHQWPATLVQPVGSPLSLECTVEGTSNPNLYWYRQAAGRGLQLLFYSVGIGQISSEVPQNLSASRPQDRQFILSSKKLLLSDSGFYLCAWRGTGGLSYTFGSGTRLTVV.